This T cell receptor (beta chain) was observed in a study of blood T cells in healthy people across ages. Primed by a sample-barcoded 5' primer and a J-beta primer mix, a second PCR proceeded for roughly 6 to 12 cycles. TCRdb re-called the 5' RACE reads through MiXCR, storing one row per CDR3 protein. This repertoire shows about 1.6 million distinct CDR3 sequences, roughly 32% found once; its top ten account for around 11%. This clonotype was counted a few times. The donors, all healthy, were Caucasians living in Russia, aged about 6 to 95. CDR1 and CDR2 (germline): MGHRA, YSYEKL. V lost 4 bases, J lost 2 bases, and 11 bases stayed unmatched. The CDR3 contains 17 residues.

The TCR was taken from a woman aged 30 to 39 in good health. This rearrangement joins TRBV4-1 to TRBJ2-3, with 8 nucleotides matching TRBD1. Input material: blood. CDR3 loop: CASSPSGAGGPTDTQYF. CDR3 DNA sequence: TGCGCCAGCAGCCCCTCAGGGGCAGGGGGCCCCACAGATACGCAGTATTTT.